The present T cell receptor beta chain was sequenced within a study of blood T cell repertoires in COVID-19. TCRdb keeps only in-frame clones here, not all; method: immunoSEQ multiplex PCR. The table includes about 89,000 clones, roughly 90% detected once. The receptor's source is a male donor with acute or convalescent COVID-19. The sample consisted of peripheral blood.

The CDR3 DNA reads as TGTGCCAGCAGTGACCTCGGGGGGCCTAACACAGATACGCAGTATTTT. This sequence encodes CASSDLGGPNTDTQYF. The genes are TRBV2 and TRBJ2-3; perhaps TRBD2 as D (7 bases). The CDR3 has 16 amino acids. The V gene lost 3 bases and the J gene lost 2 bases, with 15 bases spanning the gap. Looked up from germline, CDR1 is SNHLY and CDR2 is FYNNEI.